Listed here is a single T cell receptor beta chain. This clone occurred once. Its antigen remains undetermined. Base qualities are not provided; no much larger clone lies one nucleotide away. The data belong to a study of identifying expanded T cells in peripheral blood (dated by TCRdb to between 2018 and 2021). Context from the whole study: Four technical replicates, made by sequencing separate aliquots from the same pool of genomic DNA, were compared pairwise. Beyond this particular receptor, the publication reports: The binomial model flagged approximately 1.1 differentially abundant clones between technical replicates but about 16 over around two weeks and 18 to 20 over roughly 4 weeks. The authors expected that biological variance in healthy repertoires might rise further over much longer intervals, such as months to years. Both the number of clones called differentially abundant and the false-positive rate were significantly reduced by the beta-binomial model across all healthy-donor time intervals. Variance in clone template counts between roughly 2-week samples significantly increased with total template count across all healthy donors.

The germline V gene yields KGHSH for CDR1 and LQKENI for CDR2. Trimming accounts for 4 bases at V and 7 bases at J, while the number of junction bases matched to no gene is 4. The cysteine opens and the phenylalanine closes a CDR3 of 13 amino acids. Solely the CDR3 DNA is kept, with 39 bases framed from the first base. During the collection period, no infections or other immune events were recorded for the healthy donors. Blood repertoires from healthy donors were used as a training cohort for calibrating time-dependent variance in a beta-binomial model of differential abundance of T-cell clones. The training cohort included some ten healthy donors, of whom 3 were female and 7 were male. The donors were between roughly 25 and 64 years old, with an average age of roughly 40 years. Whole blood, obtained from a commercial supplier, was collected from each healthy donor at three time points spaced around two weeks apart. For immunosequencing, genomic DNA was extracted from whole blood that had not been sorted.

TCRbeta CDR3 regions were profiled with the immunoSEQ Assay using bias-controlled multiplex PCR amplification of genomic DNA. Regarding the original processing steps: The absolute abundance of each unique TCRbeta CDR3 region was quantified after sequences were collapsed and filtered. Two models were used to test differential abundance: a binomial model (Fisher-equivalent) and a beta-binomial model that adds time-dependent variance fitted from healthy donors. Clones with fewer than 5 combined templates were removed, and a clone was called differentially abundant if the clone's Benjamini-Hochberg FDR was below 0.01. In the beta-binomial model, variance was expressed as a function of the total template count across the two samples, in the form v = (b*log(k)+a)^2. Imported from immuneACCESS, the table was reduced by TCRdb to in-frame sequences with V and J called. These copies leave out some clones; in studies compared against another copy, an unresolved V gene accounts for under half, and the cause of the remainder is not known. V, J and clone size were drawn from that table, and D and trimming were deduced from the DNA. The sample has roughly 120,000 clones on record, roughly 90% of them singletons. The top ten clonotypes cover 8.4% of the sample.

This sequence was found in a person between 18 and 75 years old in good health. The rearrangement joined TRBV18 to TRBJ1-5; 7 bases in between match TRBD1. Material: blood. In nucleotide form, the sequence is TGTGCCAGCTCACAGGGGGCCCGGCAGCCCCAGCATTTT. It translates to CASSQGARQPQHF.